This TCR beta chain was observed in a study of glioma-infiltrating T cells after dendritic cell vaccination. The germline V gene encodes CDR1 MGHDK and CDR2 SYGVNS. Unmatched junction bases numbered 2, after V lost 3 bases and J lost 0 bases. This CDR3 comprises 15 residues. The primer mix had 60 V beta and 13 J beta primers. Libraries were prepared by immunoSEQ multiplex PCR; TCRdb keeps only in-frame clonotypes and omits some of them. The table records roughly 52,000 clones, about 85% of them present only once. The clonotype comes from a human donor with glioblastoma. The chain links TRBV25-1 to TRBJ1-3; 7 bases are a match to TRBD1. Material: blood, obtained before dendritic cell vaccination. This CDR3 reads CASSDSGGSGNTIYF. The CDR3, as DNA: TGTGCCAGCAGTGACTCAGGGGGCTCTGGAAACACCATATATTTT.